This is a list of T cell receptor beta chains from one sample in a study of blood T cells in healthy people across ages. TCRdb reanalysed the 5' RACE reads using MiXCR and keeps one entry per CDR3 protein. Of 800,000 to 950,000 distinct CDR3 sequences detected, approximately 49% appear once; the ten largest clones hold roughly 13%. What was sequenced was blood. The receptors were sampled from a young man in good health. The CDR3 runs from the conserved cysteine through the conserved F or W. D genes are given only for firm matches. Clone size is given for some rows only: seen once, a few or many times, or a class if the clone is expanded.

length	J	D	V	size	CDR3	DNA
13	TRBJ2-7	-	TRBV20-1	-	CSAPASSPYEQYF	TGCAGTGCCCCAGCAAGTAGCCCCTACGAGCAGTACTTC
13	TRBJ1-5	-	TRBV4-1	-	CASSRSVEQPQHF	TGCGCCAGCAGCCGCTCCGTCGAGCAGCCCCAGCATTTT
15	TRBJ2-1	-	TRBV4-2	-	CASSTGWGAGNEQFF	TGTGCCAGCAGTACGGGGTGGGGGGCTGGCAATGAGCAGTTCTTC
13	TRBJ2-3	-	TRBV7-9	many	CASSPGAADTQYF	TGTGCCAGCAGCCCGGGAGCTGCCGATACGCAGTATTTT
18	TRBJ2-1	-	TRBV12-3/TRBV12-4	-	CASSIRGYYASETNEQFF	TGTGCCAGCAGTATAAGGGGCTATTACGCTAGCGAGACAAATGAGCAGTTCTTC
16	TRBJ1-2	TRBD1	TRBV4-1	-	CASSRIGQGPNYGYTF	TGCGCCAGCAGCCGGATCGGACAGGGTCCCAACTATGGCTACACCTTC
16	TRBJ1-2	-	TRBV28	-	CASSRVNGGLNYGYTF	TGTGCCAGCAGTCGGGTTAATGGGGGCTTGAACTATGGCTACACCTTC
14	TRBJ1-1	-	TRBV4-3	many	CASSQVRGRTEAFF	TGCGCCAGCAGCCAAGTTAGGGGGAGGACTGAAGCTTTCTTT
17	TRBJ1-1	-	TRBV7-2	-	CASSLAGATFMNTEAFF	TGTGCCAGCAGCTTAGCCGGTGCAACGTTCATGAACACTGAAGCTTTCTTT
12	TRBJ2-3	-	TRBV9	once	CASSPTWGLQYF	TGTGCCAGCAGCCCGACCTGGGGACTTCAGTATTTT
16	TRBJ2-3	TRBD2	TRBV6-1	-	CASSEGSGASTDTQYF	TGTGCCAGCAGTGAAGGGAGCGGGGCAAGCACAGATACGCAGTATTTT
15	TRBJ2-3	-	TRBV7-2	many	CASSLRAGATDTQYF	TGTGCCAGCAGCTTAAGGGCAGGGGCCACAGATACGCAGTATTTT
14	TRBJ1-2	TRBD1	TRBV24-1	-	CATSDRTGGYGYTF	TGTGCCACCAGTGACCGGACAGGGGGCTATGGCTACACCTTC
13	TRBJ2-7	-	TRBV28	few	CASSLLPTYEQYF	TGTGCCAGCAGTTTATTACCCACCTACGAGCAGTACTTC
14	TRBJ1-6	TRBD1	TRBV7-2	-	CASSPQGVAAPLHF	TGTGCCAGCAGCCCCCAGGGGGTAGCGGCACCCCTCCACTTT
16	TRBJ2-1	TRBD2	TRBV27	-	CASSLIGGGAYNEQFF	TGTGCCAGCAGTTTAATCGGCGGGGGGGCTTACAATGAGCAGTTCTTC
15	TRBJ2-7	TRBD1	TRBV2	many	CASSVPGQGLYEQYF	TGTGCCAGCAGTGTACCGGGACAGGGGCTTTACGAGCAGTACTTC
15	TRBJ2-6	-	TRBV10-3	-	CAISGGASGANVPTF	TGTGCCATCAGTGGAGGGGCTTCTGGGGCCAACGTCCCGACTTTC
13	TRBJ2-1	TRBD1	TRBV7-9	few	CAILQGAGNEQFF	TGTGCCATCTTACAGGGGGCGGGTAATGAGCAGTTCTTC
16	TRBJ2-1	TRBD1	TRBV7-9	few	CASSLGGLQGANEQFF	TGTGCCAGCAGCTTAGGGGGATTACAGGGGGCGAATGAGCAGTTCTTC
12	TRBJ2-7	TRBD2	TRBV28	few	CASNFREGEQYF	TGTGCCAGCAACTTCCGGGAGGGTGAGCAGTACTTC
14	TRBJ1-5	-	TRBV4-1	-	CASSPGGLPQPQHF	TGCGCCAGCAGCCCGGGGGGCTTGCCCCAGCCCCAGCATTTT
14	TRBJ1-5	-	TRBV12-3/TRBV12-4	-	CTSSPLDSNQPQHF	TGTACCAGCAGCCCCTTGGATAGCAATCAGCCCCAGCATTTT
14	TRBJ2-7	-	TRBV6-6	-	CASRAPGSSYEQYF	TGTGCCAGCAGGGCCCCCGGGAGTTCCTACGAGCAGTACTTC
16	TRBJ2-5	TRBD2	TRBV4-1	-	CASSRRLAGGQETQYF	TGCGCCAGCAGCCGACGACTAGCGGGGGGACAAGAGACCCAGTACTTC
12	TRBJ2-1	-	TRBV7-2	few	CASRPAPNEQFF	TGTGCCAGCAGACCTGCACCAAATGAGCAGTTCTTC
14	TRBJ1-5	TRBD1	TRBV4-2	-	CASSQSDRGRPQHF	TGTGCCAGCAGCCAATCGGACAGGGGGCGGCCCCAGCATTTT
16	TRBJ2-7	-	TRBV4-2	many	CASSQDPGASSYEQYF	TGTGCCAGCAGCCAAGATCCCGGAGCCAGCTCCTACGAGCAGTACTTC
14	TRBJ1-2	-	TRBV6-5	-	CASRPDNLVYGYTF	TGTGCCAGCAGGCCGGACAACCTTGTCTATGGCTACACCTTC
13	TRBJ1-2	-	TRBV3-1	few	CASSQRGFDGYTF	TGTGCCAGCAGCCAGAGGGGTTTCGATGGCTACACCTTC
14	TRBJ2-7	TRBD1	TRBV18	-	CASSPGTGYHEQYF	TGTGCCAGCTCACCCGGGACAGGGTACCACGAGCAGTACTTC
13	TRBJ2-3	-	TRBV30	-	CAWSRLAQDTQYF	TGTGCCTGGAGCCGGTTAGCGCAAGATACGCAGTATTTT
15	TRBJ2-2	-	TRBV4-3	-	CASSPRGAGTGELFF	TGCGCCAGCAGTCCCAGGGGCGCTGGCACCGGGGAGCTGTTTTTT
16	TRBJ2-5	TRBD1	TRBV20-1	-	CSAYDPRTGAAETQYF	TGCAGTGCCTACGACCCTCGGACAGGGGCGGCGGAGACCCAGTACTTC
15	TRBJ1-2	-	TRBV4-3	many	CASSQDWLTDYGYTF	TGCGCCAGCAGCCAAGATTGGCTCACGGATTATGGCTACACCTTC
16	TRBJ2-1	TRBD1	TRBV4-1	-	CASSQGGQGAYNEQFF	TGCGCCAGCAGCCAAGGTGGACAGGGGGCCTACAATGAGCAGTTCTTC
12	TRBJ2-5	-	TRBV20-1	-	CSATGTSMTQYF	TGCAGTGCTACCGGGACTTCGATGACCCAGTACTTC
15	TRBJ2-1	TRBD2	TRBV5-6	few	CASSETGTSGIRWFF	TGTGCCAGCAGCGAAACCGGGACTAGCGGTATACGATGGTTCTTC
14	TRBJ1-1	-	TRBV5-1	-	CASSLGAGKTEAFF	TGCGCCAGCAGCTTGGGGGCAGGGAAAACTGAAGCTTTCTTT
17	TRBJ2-5	-	TRBV27	-	CASSLSGGAGSQETQYF	TGTGCCAGCAGTTTATCAGGGGGGGCAGGGAGCCAAGAGACCCAGTACTTC
14	TRBJ1-5	-	TRBV6-6	-	CASRPKGQNQPQHF	TGTGCCAGCAGACCCAAAGGACAGAATCAGCCCCAGCATTTT
13	TRBJ2-7	TRBD1	TRBV4-1	-	CASSTGTDFEQYF	TGCGCCAGCTCGACCGGGACAGACTTCGAGCAGTACTTC
15	TRBJ2-3	TRBD1	TRBV12-3/TRBV12-4	few	CASSRGTGETDTQYF	TGTGCCAGCAGTCGCGGGACAGGGGAGACAGATACGCAGTATTTT
15	TRBJ2-3	-	TRBV20-1	-	CSALLEGGGTDTQYF	TGCAGTGCTCTGCTAGAGGGCGGGGGCACAGATACGCAGTATTTT